The 9 T cell receptor beta chains below come from one sample, sequenced in a study of T cells in Graves' hyperthyroidism and ophthalmopathy. Amplification targeted TCR beta CDR3 regions from RNA transcripts. A set of HTBI primers served as the primers for a first-round RT-PCR of the TCR CDR3. MiXCR, applied by TCRdb to the multiplex PCR reads, yields one record per CDR3 protein. The table includes about 420,000 distinct CDR3 sequences, roughly 14% detected once. Sequencing used blood. All receptors come from a young woman with Graves' hyperthyroidism.

The genes are TRBV6-1 and TRBJ2-5; TRBD2 matches 15 bases. V gave up 8 bases and J gave up 0 bases; unmatched junction bases: 13. The CDR3 runs to 19 residues. From germline, CDR1 is MNHNS and CDR2 SASEGT. The CDR3 DNA sequence: TGTGCCAGCGCATTTACGGGACTAGCGGGGGGTCTGTACCAAGAGACCCAGTACTTC. Protein product: CASAFTGLAGGLYQETQYF.

This clonotype came up many times. The chain is built from TRBV20-1 and TRBJ2-3; no clear D gene. The V end was cut by 6 bases, the J end by 5 bases, with 9 bases between. CDR1 is DFQATT, CDR2 SNEGSKA, per germline (reference sequence). The CDR3 has 11 amino acids. Written as DNA, the CDR3 is TGCAGTGCCGGGTTGTTAGATACGCAGTATTTT. It yields the protein CSAGLLDTQYF.

This clonotype has just a few counts. The chain couples TRBV2 to TRBJ2-3; D might be TRBD1 (5 bases). Germline-derived CDR1 and CDR2 are SNHLY and FYNNEI. Trimming removed 5 bases at V and 0 bases at J, with 9 bases between. The CDR3 is 14 residues long. Written as DNA, the CDR3 is TGTGCCAGCAGTATCCGACAGAGCACAGATACGCAGTATTTT. It codes for CASSIRQSTDTQYF.

This clonotype came up a few times. This rearrangement joins TRBV7-9 to TRBJ2-3; 9 bases line up with TRBD2. The CDR3 has 15 residues. V lost 5 bases to trimming and J lost 2 bases; unmatched junction nucleotides: 5. The germline gives CDR1 SEHNR, CDR2 FQNEAQ (reference sequence). The CDR3 coding sequence is TGTGCCAGCAGCCCCGGGACTAGCTTCACAGATACGCAGTATTTT. Encoded protein: CASSPGTSFTDTQYF.

This clonotype was seen many times. V usage is TRBV7-9 and J usage is TRBJ2-7, with 9 bases lining up with TRBD1. J was trimmed by 5 bases and V by 3 bases; bases with no gene match: 8. The CDR3 loop spans 15 amino acids. The germline CDR1 and CDR2 sequences are SEHNR and FQNEAQ (reference sequence). CDR3 DNA: TGTGCCAGCAGCTTCATAGGGACAGGGAAGAACGAGCAGTACTTC. It specifies CASSFIGTGKNEQYF.

The sample holds a few counts of this clonotype. CDR3 sequence: CASSPSTGGNTGELFF. The DNA of the CDR3 is TGTGCCAGCTCACCATCTACAGGGGGTAACACCGGGGAGCTGTTTTTT. The chain joins TRBV18 to TRBJ2-2, with 8 nucleotides matching TRBD1. The germline gives CDR1 KGHSH, CDR2 LQKENI. The CDR3 is made up of 16 amino acids. Trimming at V came to 2 bases and at J to 2 bases, leaving 4 bases not matched to a gene.

The rearrangement links TRBV19 to TRBJ2-1; D tentatively reads TRBD1 or TRBD2 (6 bases each). Trimming removed 4 bases from V and 2 bases from J, with 15 bases in between. The V gene's germline CDR1 is LNHDA and CDR2 SQIVND (reference sequence). The CDR3 has 16 residues. DNA of the CDR3: TGTGCCAGTAGTAAGGGGGGTGGGTTAACCTACAATGAGCAGTTCTTC. It is translated as CASSKGGGLTYNEQFF.

This clonotype was seen a few times. The V and J genes are TRBV7-3 and TRBJ2-1; 9 nucleotides match TRBD2. CDR1 is SGHTA, CDR2 FQGTGA, per germline. CDR3 length equals 14 residues. V was pared by 5 bases and J by 7 bases, with 6 bases of the junction left unmatched. This chain's CDR3 is CASSPGLAGNEQFF. CDR3 bases: TGTGCCAGCAGCCCCGGGCTAGCGGGAAATGAGCAGTTCTTC.

The chain has TRBV12-3 or TRBV12-4 and TRBJ1-1; D might be TRBD1 (6 bases). This CDR3 is built from 13 residues. The V gene lost 7 bases and the J gene lost 5 bases, with 14 bases spanning the gap. The CDR3 sequence is CASTPGGGTEAFF. The CDR3 DNA reads TGTGCCAGCACACCAGGAGGGGGGACTGAAGCTTTCTTT.